Listed below are T cell receptor beta chains from one sample, sequenced in a study of T-cell memory formation after mild COVID-19. TCRdb independently ran MiXCR on the 5' RACE reads; one entry per CDR3 protein. The sample includes 150,000 to 200,000 distinct CDR3 sequences, more than 15% of them seen just once. Sequencing was performed on PBMCs or a T cell subset sorted from them (not recorded which). Receptors were obtained from an adult woman who had mild COVID-19 (a few samples of this study predate the infection). Cell type and time point are not known. CDR3s include the opening cysteine and the closing phenylalanine or tryptophan. D genes are given only for firm matches. Part of the rows lack a size; the others show once, few, many or a class for expanded clones.

j_call: TRBJ2-7; d_call: TRBD1; clone_size: NA; v_call: TRBV12-3/TRBV12-4; cdr3_aa: CASSTTGAYEQYF; cdr3_nt: TGTGCCAGCAGTACGACAGGGGCCTACGAGCAGTACTTC
j_call: TRBJ1-2; d_call: NA; clone_size: NA; v_call: TRBV5-1; cdr3_aa: CASSDQGGRDYGYTF; cdr3_nt: TGCGCCAGCAGCGACCAAGGGGGGAGGGACTATGGCTACACCTTC
j_call: TRBJ2-7; d_call: NA; clone_size: NA; v_call: TRBV5-1; cdr3_aa: CASSFYGTREQYF; cdr3_nt: TGCGCCAGCAGCTTTTATGGGACACGAGAGCAGTACTTC
j_call: TRBJ1-2; d_call: NA; clone_size: NA; v_call: TRBV12-3/TRBV12-4; cdr3_aa: CASSLDTGGHGYTF; cdr3_nt: TGTGCCAGCAGTTTGGATACAGGAGGCCATGGCTACACCTTC
j_call: TRBJ2-3; d_call: NA; clone_size: NA; v_call: TRBV5-1; cdr3_aa: CASSLEGPLDTQYF; cdr3_nt: TGCGCCAGCAGCTTGGAAGGACCTCTTGATACGCAGTATTTT
j_call: TRBJ2-6; d_call: TRBD2; clone_size: many; v_call: TRBV24-1; cdr3_aa: CATSDRGTSGRRSGANVLTF; cdr3_nt: TGTGCCACCAGTGACCGGGGGACTAGCGGGAGAAGGTCTGGGGCCAACGTCCTGACTTTC
j_call: TRBJ1-6; d_call: TRBD1; clone_size: NA; v_call: TRBV7-9; cdr3_aa: CASSSTGETSPLHF; cdr3_nt: TGTGCCAGCAGCTCGACAGGGGAGACTTCACCCCTCCACTTT
j_call: TRBJ1-6; d_call: NA; clone_size: many; v_call: TRBV4-1; cdr3_aa: CASSQDRAGRTPLHF; cdr3_nt: TGCGCCAGCAGCCAAGATCGTGCGGGGCGAACACCCCTCCACTTT
j_call: TRBJ2-4; d_call: NA; clone_size: few; v_call: TRBV18; cdr3_aa: CASSPQSVAKNIQYF; cdr3_nt: TGTGCCAGCTCACCACAGAGTGTAGCCAAAAACATTCAGTACTTC
j_call: TRBJ1-1; d_call: NA; clone_size: few; v_call: TRBV5-4; cdr3_aa: CASSWQGANTEAFF; cdr3_nt: TGTGCCAGCAGCTGGCAAGGGGCGAACACTGAAGCTTTCTTT
j_call: TRBJ1-5; d_call: NA; clone_size: NA; v_call: TRBV19; cdr3_aa: CATSPTGDQPQHF; cdr3_nt: TGTGCCACATCACCAACCGGGGACCAGCCCCAGCATTTT
j_call: TRBJ1-2; d_call: NA; clone_size: few; v_call: TRBV3-1; cdr3_aa: CASKGEANYGYTF; cdr3_nt: TGTGCCAGCAAGGGTGAAGCTAACTATGGCTACACCTTC
j_call: TRBJ2-7; d_call: NA; clone_size: NA; v_call: TRBV5-1; cdr3_aa: CASSLIPGPSYEQYF; cdr3_nt: TGCGCCAGCAGCTTGATTCCAGGGCCCTCCTACGAGCAGTACTTC
j_call: TRBJ2-3; d_call: TRBD2; clone_size: few; v_call: TRBV11-3; cdr3_aa: CASLRSREGTDTQYF; cdr3_nt: TGTGCCAGCCTTAGAAGTCGGGAGGGCACAGATACGCAGTATTTT
j_call: TRBJ2-7; d_call: TRBD2; clone_size: NA; v_call: TRBV12-3/TRBV12-4; cdr3_aa: CASSPDSGSGHYEQYF; cdr3_nt: TGTGCCAGCAGTCCCGATAGCGGGAGTGGGCACTACGAGCAGTACTTC
j_call: TRBJ1-4; d_call: NA; clone_size: few; v_call: TRBV6-1; cdr3_aa: CASLRGNQNEKLFF; cdr3_nt: TGTGCCAGCCTCCGGGGCAACCAGAATGAAAAACTGTTTTTT
j_call: TRBJ1-5; d_call: NA; clone_size: NA; v_call: TRBV12-3/TRBV12-4; cdr3_aa: CASSFQYQPQHF; cdr3_nt: TGTGCCAGCAGTTTTCAGTATCAGCCCCAGCATTTT
j_call: TRBJ2-5; d_call: TRBD1; clone_size: NA; v_call: TRBV7-7; cdr3_aa: CASSWDRDGETQYF; cdr3_nt: TGTGCTAGCAGCTGGGACAGGGACGGAGAGACCCAGTACTTC
j_call: TRBJ2-3; d_call: TRBD2; clone_size: NA; v_call: TRBV4-3; cdr3_aa: CASSQGELAGGRTDTQYF; cdr3_nt: TGCGCCAGCAGCCAAGGGGAACTAGCGGGAGGGCGCACAGATACGCAGTATTTT
j_call: TRBJ2-5; d_call: TRBD2; clone_size: NA; v_call: TRBV29-1; cdr3_aa: CSVRGGRGETQYF; cdr3_nt: TGCAGCGTTCGTGGCGGGAGAGGAGAGACCCAGTACTTC
j_call: TRBJ2-1; d_call: TRBD2; clone_size: NA; v_call: TRBV12-3/TRBV12-4; cdr3_aa: CASSLFTSGRLRNEQFF; cdr3_nt: TGTGCCAGCAGTTTATTTACTAGCGGGAGACTGAGGAATGAGCAGTTCTTC
j_call: TRBJ2-3; d_call: TRBD2; clone_size: few; v_call: TRBV5-1; cdr3_aa: CASSVVAGKSSDTQYF; cdr3_nt: TGCGCCAGCAGCGTAGTAGCGGGGAAATCCTCAGATACGCAGTATTTT
j_call: TRBJ2-7; d_call: NA; clone_size: few; v_call: TRBV12-3/TRBV12-4; cdr3_aa: CASRRLASYEQYF; cdr3_nt: TGTGCCAGCAGGAGACTGGCCTCCTACGAGCAGTACTTC
j_call: TRBJ2-4; d_call: NA; clone_size: NA; v_call: TRBV7-2; cdr3_aa: CASSSVRDAKNIQYF; cdr3_nt: TGTGCCAGCAGCTCGGTCCGCGACGCCAAAAACATTCAGTACTTC